The 21 T cell receptor beta chains below all came from one sample that was sequenced in a study of shared clonotypes between healthy human individuals. In the naive CD8 group, cells lacked CD45RO and were positively selected for CCR7, so terminally differentiated effector memory CD45RA+ cells were left out. The data were produced by immunoSEQ multiplex PCR, yet TCRdb's version contains in-frame clones alone and is incomplete. The table includes about 2 million clones, roughly 94% detected once. Specimen: naive CD8+ T cells sorted from blood. These receptors originate from a young man in good health.

Details on this clone: The sample carries other DNA sequences with the same CDR3. The V gene is TRBV7-9, the J gene TRBJ1-3; D remains ambiguous. Trimming pared 2 bases from V and 4 bases from J, leaving 6 bases between. Germline assignment: CDR1 SEHNR and CDR2 FQNEAQ (reference sequence). The CDR3 consists of 13 residues. CDR3 sequence: CASSLSSGNTIYF. The CDR3 nucleotides read TGTGCCAGCAGCTTAAGTTCGGGAAACACCATATATTTT.

The chain employs TRBV13 and TRBJ2-7; a weak D match, TRBD2 (5 bases). The CDR3 totals 14 residues. CDR1 is PRHDT and CDR2 is FYEKMQ in the germline V gene (reference sequence). Trimming left V 5 bases short and J 3 bases short, with 14 bases between. CDR3 DNA sequence: TGTGCCAGCAGCGCGAGGACTTTAAGCTACGAGCAGTACTTC. This sequence encodes CASSARTLSYEQYF.

As for this clone: Other DNA sequences of this sample code for an identical CDR3. The rearrangement links TRBV28 to TRBJ2-7; 9 bases line up with TRBD2. The CDR3 runs to 13 residues. The trim removed 7 bases at V and 1 base at J, leaving 2 bases unmatched. CDR1 is MDHEN and CDR2 is SYDVKM in the germline V gene. The CDR3 sequence: CASTLAGSYEQYF. CDR3 bases: TGTGCCAGCACGCTAGCGGGGTCCTACGAGCAGTACTTC.

This sequence joins TRBV11-2 and TRBJ2-3; TRBD2 matches at 8 bases. The V gene end was trimmed by 5 bases and the J gene end by 6 bases; junction bases not matched to a gene: 13. The CDR3 loop spans 16 amino acids. CDR1 and CDR2 (germline): SGHAT, FQNNGV. The CDR3 reads CASSPPAGVREDTQYF. The CDR3 DNA reads as TGTGCCAGCAGCCCCCCAGCGGGGGTACGAGAGGATACGCAGTATTTT. Filled out from reference TRBV11-2 and TRBJ2-3, the complete variable domain reads EAGVAQSPRYKIIEKRQSVAFWCNPISGHATLYWYQQILGQGPKLLIQFQNNGVVDDSQLPKDRFSAERLKGVDSTLKIQPAKLEDSAVYLCASSPPAGVREDTQYFGPGTRLTVL.

The chain uses TRBV13 and TRBJ2-7, with D uncertain. CDR3 length: 14 amino acids. Trimming removed 7 bases from V and 6 bases from J, with 19 bases in between. CDR1 is PRHDT, CDR2 FYEKMQ, per germline (reference sequence). As DNA, the CDR3 is TGTGCCAGCACCTTGGGCTATTCATCTTTCGAGCAGTACTTC. This translates into CASTLGYSSFEQYF.

The chain uses TRBV18 and TRBJ2-5; TRBD2 is a possible D gene (6 bases). V was clipped by 2 bases and J by 4 bases, with 11 bases between them. CDR3 size: 14 residues. Looked up from germline, CDR1 is KGHSH and CDR2 is LQKENI. CDR3 region: CASSPRGLRETQYF. CDR3 DNA sequence: TGTGCCAGCTCACCAAGGGGACTTAGAGAGACCCAGTACTTC.

This chain joins TRBV4-2 and TRBJ1-1, with D hard to call. The CDR3 is 13 residues long. Trimming shortened V by 4 bases and J by 4 bases, and 10 bases separated the two germline ends. From germline, CDR1 is LGHNA and CDR2 YNFKEQ. The CDR3 DNA is TGTGCCAGCAGCCCCTCCGAGGGCACTGAAGCTTTCTTT. It yields the protein CASSPSEGTEAFF.

The J gene is TRBJ2-7, the V gene TRBV4-1, with 9 bases lining up with TRBD1. Germline V gene sequence: CDR1 MGHRA, CDR2 YSYEKL. V shed 4 bases, J shed 3 bases, and the junction held 7 bases outside the gene matches. The CDR3 loop spans 15 amino acids. The CDR3 region has the DNA TGCGCCAGCAGCCCACGGGGGACAGGGAACTACGAGCAGTACTTC. Its protein product is CASSPRGTGNYEQYF.

The CDR3 coding sequence is TGTGCCAGCAGTTATGGGGTGGGGAACACTGAAGCTTTCTTT. Amino acids: CASSYGVGNTEAFF. The rearrangement uses TRBV6-6 and TRBJ1-1; no clear D gene. This CDR3 comprises 14 residues. Trimming removed 3 bases at V and 1 base at J, with 9 bases between. Germline assignment: CDR1 MNHNY and CDR2 SVGAGI (reference sequence).

The count of this clone is one. The V gene is TRBV2, the J gene TRBJ2-7; 7 bases fit TRBD2. CDR1 and CDR2 (germline): SNHLY, FYNNEI. This CDR3 is built from 16 residues. Trimming cost V 6 bases and J 3 bases; bases outside gene matches: 14. The CDR3 loop is CASSKGGHPRIYEQYF. The CDR3 DNA sequence: TGTGCCAGCAGCAAGGGAGGGCATCCCAGAATCTACGAGCAGTACTTC.

The chain is built from TRBV29-1 and TRBJ2-3; D ambiguous. V was clipped by 5 bases and J by 4 bases, with 13 bases between them. Germline CDR1 and CDR2: SQVTM and ANQGSEA. The CDR3 totals 13 residues. In nucleotides, the CDR3 is TGCAGCGTTCCCGAGGTAACTGCAGATACGCAGTATTTT. This sequence encodes CSVPEVTADTQYF.

This chain joins TRBV7-8 and TRBJ2-3; 8 nucleotides line up with TRBD2. The germline V gene encodes CDR1 SGHVS and CDR2 FQNEAQ. This CDR3 region has 15 residues. V shed 5 bases and J 5 bases; nucleotides not matched to a gene: 9. This CDR3 is CASSPGGLDGDTQYF. The CDR3 DNA follows: TGTGCCAGCAGCCCTGGGGGACTAGATGGAGATACGCAGTATTTT.

This chain joins TRBV4-1 and TRBJ1-5, with D unresolved. Germline assignment: CDR1 MGHRA and CDR2 YSYEKL. The germline V and J ends were trimmed by 4 bases and 4 bases, with 11 bases remaining between them. This CDR3 has 14 residues. CDR3 loop: CASSRNDQNQPQHF. CDR3 nucleotides: TGCGCCAGCAGCCGGAATGACCAGAATCAGCCCCAGCATTTT.

Remarks on this clone: Other nucleotide sequences from this sample produce the same CDR3. The chain has TRBV28 and TRBJ2-7, with D possibly being TRBD2 (5 bases). Germline assignment: CDR1 MDHEN and CDR2 SYDVKM. Trimming pared 2 bases from V and 1 base from J, leaving 9 bases between. This CDR3 has 14 amino acids. CDR3 coding DNA: TGTGCCAGCAGTTTAGTGGGGAGTTCCTACGAGCAGTACTTC. It specifies CASSLVGSSYEQYF.

This clone came up once. This sequence joins TRBV6-4 and TRBJ2-7; 7 bases align to TRBD2. The germline gives CDR1 MRHNA, CDR2 SNTAGT. The CDR3 totals 14 residues. Trimming took 0 bases from V and 7 from J; bases not matched to a gene: 6. The CDR3 DNA reads as TGTGCCAGCAGTGACTCTTGGGAAGCGGGGGAGCAGTACTTC. Protein: CASSDSWEAGEQYF.

The V and J genes are TRBV9 and TRBJ2-7, with a tentative D call TRBD1 (6 bases). This CDR3 comprises 15 residues. V lost 5 bases and J lost 4, with 19 bases in between. Germline V lookup: CDR1 SGDLS, CDR2 YYNGEE. The CDR3 nucleotides read TGTGCCAGCAGTCTAGCCGGACAGAGTCTGTACGAGCAGTACTTC. Residues: CASSLAGQSLYEQYF.

The chain's CDR3 is CASSPRRDWDRYTF. CDR3 nucleotide sequence: TGTGCCAGCTCACCCCGCCGGGACTGGGATCGCTACACCTTC. The chain links TRBV18 to TRBJ1-2, with D perhaps matching TRBD1 (5 bases). CDR1 and CDR2 from the germline V gene are KGHSH and LQKENI. CDR3 length equals 14 residues. The ends were cut back, 3 bases at V and 9 bases at J, with 17 bases in the middle. Full variable domain (outside the CDR3, taken from reference TRBV18 and TRBJ1-2): NAGVMQNPRHLVRRRGQEARLRCSPMKGHSHVYWYRQLPEEGLKFMVYLQKENIIDESGMPKERFSAEFPKEGPSILRIQQVVRGDSAAYFCASSPRRDWDRYTFGSGTRLTVV.

V is TRBV9 and J is TRBJ2-3, with 10 positions matching TRBD2. V dropped 3 bases and J dropped 5; count of bases not matched to a gene: 12. This CDR3 is built from 17 residues. Germline V gene lookup returns CDR1 SGDLS and CDR2 YYNGEE. The CDR3 spells CASSDNPGTSEGDTQYF. DNA of the CDR3: TGTGCCAGCAGCGATAACCCCGGGACTAGCGAAGGAGATACGCAGTATTTT.

J is TRBJ2-7 and V is TRBV27, with 10 bases identical to TRBD2. The CDR3 sequence is 14 residues long. V shed 5 bases and J 3 bases; nucleotides not matched to a gene: 4. Looked up from germline, CDR1 is MNHEY and CDR2 is SMNVEV (reference sequence). CDR3 DNA sequence: TGTGCCAGCAGTGCACTAGCGGGGAACTACGAGCAGTACTTC. It specifies CASSALAGNYEQYF.

A single count supports this clone. This sequence joins TRBV6-5 and TRBJ2-5; 9 nucleotides match TRBD2. CDR3 length equals 13 residues. CDR1 MNHEY and CDR2 SVGAGI come from the germline V gene. The V and J ends lost 5 bases and 5 bases, in that order; junction bases with no gene match: 3. The CDR3 sequence is CASSDLAGETQYF. The CDR3 DNA follows: TGTGCCAGCAGTGATCTAGCGGGGGAGACCCAGTACTTC.

The rearrangement joins TRBV4-3 to TRBJ2-7, with a weak D call TRBD2 (5 bases). The CDR3 sequence is 15 residues long. Trimming took off 2 bases at V and 5 bases at J, with 16 bases between the two ends. Per the germline V gene, CDR1 is LGHNA and CDR2 is YSLEER. CDR3 coding DNA: TGCGCCAGCAGCCAATATTTTCCCCCGGAGGACGAGCAGTACTTC. Amino acid sequence: CASSQYFPPEDEQYF.